These 5 T cell receptor beta chains share one sample of origin, sequenced in a study of blood T cell repertoires in COVID-19 (dated by TCRdb to about 2020). Preparation of the library involved the immunoSEQ multiplex PCR assay. Sourced from immuneACCESS, this table was stored by TCRdb with only in-frame sequences that have V and J called. A share of the clones is absent; for the studies checked, an unresolved V gene accounts for under half, and the remainder has no known explanation. Recorded for this sample are 200,000 or so clones; about 85% of them occurred a single time. 2.1% of the sample lies in the top ten. The sample was peripheral blood. These TCRs come from a man in his sixties or seventies with active or convalescent COVID-19.

This clone has just one count. The chain couples TRBV19 to TRBJ1-2, with TRBD1 matching 7 bases. Per the germline V gene, CDR1 is LNHDA and CDR2 is SQIVND (reference sequence). The CDR3 is made up of 14 amino acids. The J segment lost 7 bases and the V segment lost 3 bases, leaving 8 bases of the junction unmatched. This CDR3 is CASSIWNTGAGYTF. The CDR3 region has the DNA TGTGCCAGTAGTATTTGGAATACAGGGGCTGGCTACACCTTC.

The chain combines TRBV28 with TRBJ2-2; TRBD1 is a possible D gene (6 bases). The V gene lost 10 bases and the J gene lost 4 bases, with 10 bases spanning the gap. Germline values: CDR1 MDHEN, CDR2 SYDVKM. This CDR3 spans 12 amino acids. This CDR3 is CATRQATGELFF. In nucleotides, the CDR3 is TGTGCCACCAGACAGGCCACCGGGGAGCTGTTTTTT.

The chain has TRBV4-3 and TRBJ1-6; 9 bases line up with TRBD1. Germline values: CDR1 LGHNA, CDR2 YSLEER. Unmatched junction bases numbered 5, after V lost 0 bases and J lost 8 bases. CDR3 length equals 16 residues. CDR3 loop: CASSQDSGQGYSPLHF. The CDR3 region has the DNA TGCGCCAGCAGCCAAGACTCGGGACAGGGCTATTCACCCCTCCACTTT.

The chain employs TRBV12-3 or TRBV12-4 and TRBJ1-2; TRBD1 agrees at 7 bases. Unmatched junction bases numbered 2, after V lost 4 bases and J lost 3 bases. The CDR3 extends over 13 amino acids. CDR3 region: CASSSTGDYGYTF. The CDR3 bases are TGTGCCAGCAGTTCCACAGGGGACTATGGCTACACCTTC.

The chain joins TRBV20-1 to TRBJ2-5; weak D call: TRBD1 (5 bases). V lost 3 bases to trimming and J lost 5 bases, with 10 bases between them. Germline V gene sequence: CDR1 DFQATT, CDR2 SNEGSKA (reference sequence). This CDR3 region has 12 residues. CDR3 sequence reads: CSASIGVETQYF. DNA of the CDR3: TGCAGTGCTAGTATAGGGGTGGAGACCCAGTACTTC.